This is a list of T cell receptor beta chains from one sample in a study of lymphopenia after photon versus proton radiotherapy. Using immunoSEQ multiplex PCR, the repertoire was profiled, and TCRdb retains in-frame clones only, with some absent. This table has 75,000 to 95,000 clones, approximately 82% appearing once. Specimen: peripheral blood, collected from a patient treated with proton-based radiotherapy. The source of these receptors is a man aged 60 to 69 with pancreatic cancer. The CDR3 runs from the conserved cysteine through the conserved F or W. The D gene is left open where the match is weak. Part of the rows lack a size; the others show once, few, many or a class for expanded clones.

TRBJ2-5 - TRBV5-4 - CASSDLAETQYF TGTGCCAGCAGTGACCTGGCGGAGACCCAGTACTTC
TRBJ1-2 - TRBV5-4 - CASSFDRMRGYTF TGTGCCAGCAGTTTTGACAGAATGAGGGGCTACACCTTC
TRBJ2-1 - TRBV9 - CASSVEVLGSEQFF TGTGCCAGCAGCGTAGAAGTTTTGGGGAGTGAGCAGTTCTTC
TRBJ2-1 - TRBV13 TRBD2 CASSFRTSGSTGNEQFF TGTGCCAGCAGCTTCCGGACTAGCGGGAGTACTGGTAATGAGCAGTTCTTC
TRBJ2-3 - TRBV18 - CASSPRGVRSSTDTQYF TGTGCCAGCTCACCCAGGGGAGTGCGATCTAGCACAGATACGCAGTATTTT
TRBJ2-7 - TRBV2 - CASSVATSSGEQYF TGTGCCAGCAGTGTGGCGACTTCCTCCGGCGAGCAGTACTTC
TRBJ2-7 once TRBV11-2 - CASSSDLRSSYEQYF TGTGCCAGCAGCTCAGATCTGCGGAGCTCCTACGAGCAGTACTTC
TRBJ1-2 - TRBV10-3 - CAISESGSPYGYTF TGTGCCATCAGTGAGTCTGGCAGCCCCTATGGCTACACCTTC
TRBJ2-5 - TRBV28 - CASSRQAYQETQYF TGTGCCAGCAGTAGGCAGGCGTACCAAGAGACCCAGTACTTC
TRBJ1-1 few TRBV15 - CATSRDGVMNTEAFF TGTGCCACCAGCAGAGATGGAGTCATGAACACTGAAGCTTTCTTT
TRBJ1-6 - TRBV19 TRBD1 CASTRQGGGSPLHF TGTGCCAGTACCAGACAGGGCGGCGGCTCACCCCTCCACTTT
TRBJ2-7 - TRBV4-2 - CASSLTLGGLGGYEQYF TGTGCCAGCAGCCTCACTCTAGGGGGCCTGGGGGGATACGAGCAGTACTTC
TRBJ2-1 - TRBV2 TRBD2 CASSSGTSGRAGGYNEQFF TGTGCCAGCAGTAGTGGGACTAGCGGGAGGGCCGGAGGATACAATGAGCAGTTCTTC
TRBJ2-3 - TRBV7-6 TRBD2 CASSPRWGTSGSRTDTQYF TGTGCCAGCAGCCCACGCTGGGGGACTAGCGGGAGTAGAACAGATACGCAGTATTTT
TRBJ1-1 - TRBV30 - CAWSVGRNTEAFF TGTGCCTGGAGTGTAGGCAGGAACACTGAAGCTTTCTTT
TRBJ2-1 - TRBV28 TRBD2 CASSRSALAGPSSYNEQFF TGTGCCAGCAGCCGTTCGGCACTAGCGGGGCCTAGCTCCTACAATGAGCAGTTCTTC
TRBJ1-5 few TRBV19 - CASSTGLGQPQHF TGTGCCAGTAGTACAGGTTTAGGTCAGCCCCAGCATTTT